The entry below gives a single TCR beta chain sequence along with its context. The germline gives CDR1 MGHDK, CDR2 SYGVNS. The germline V and J ends were trimmed by 3 bases and 5 bases, with 11 bases remaining between them. This CDR3 is 14 amino acids long. The source of the sample is a study of CD8 T cells in Susac syndrome. RNA in amounts of about 0.45 to 1 ug was reverse transcribed with random hexamers. TCRdb reanalysed the immunoSEQ multiplex PCR reads using MiXCR and keeps one entry per CDR3 protein. The sample records about 73,000 distinct CDR3 sequences, over 85% being singletons. Sequences were obtained from CD8+ T cells from PBMCs. The chain employs TRBV25-1 and TRBJ2-1; D is possibly TRBD2 (5 bases). The sequence was obtained from a human donor with multiple sclerosis. The CDR3 DNA follows: TGTGCCAGCAGTGACCTAGCTACGCACAATGAGCAGTTCTTC. As protein: CASSDLATHNEQFF.